The TCR beta chain described here comes from a study of blood T cell repertoires in COVID-19. Some clones are missing from TCRdb's copy, which holds only in-frame ones; the method was immunoSEQ multiplex PCR. The sample consists of roughly 160,000 clones, 85% to 90% of them appearing once. In germline, CDR1 is SGHDT, CDR2 YYEEEE. V was shortened by 3 bases and J by 5 bases, with 11 bases between the two germline ends. This CDR3 has 13 residues. The chain is built from TRBV5-6 and TRBJ2-5; TRBD2 might be the D (5 bases). The TCR originated in a man aged 50-59 years who had recovered from COVID-19. Sequenced input: peripheral blood. The CDR3 sequence is CASSSGIGETQYF. CDR3 bases: TGTGCCAGCAGCTCCGGGATTGGGGAGACCCAGTACTTC.